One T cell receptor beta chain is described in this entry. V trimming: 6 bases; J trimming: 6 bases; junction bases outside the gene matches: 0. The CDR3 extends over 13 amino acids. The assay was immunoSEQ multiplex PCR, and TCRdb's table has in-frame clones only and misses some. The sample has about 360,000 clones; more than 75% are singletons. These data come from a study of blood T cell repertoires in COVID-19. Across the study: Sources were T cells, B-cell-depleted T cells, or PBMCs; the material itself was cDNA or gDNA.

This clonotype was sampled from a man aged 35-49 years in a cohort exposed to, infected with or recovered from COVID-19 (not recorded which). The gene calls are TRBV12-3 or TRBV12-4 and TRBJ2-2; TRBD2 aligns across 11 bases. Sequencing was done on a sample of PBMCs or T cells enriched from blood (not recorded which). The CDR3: CASRLAGAGELFF. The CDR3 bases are TGTGCCAGCAGACTAGCGGGAGCCGGGGAGCTGTTTTTT.